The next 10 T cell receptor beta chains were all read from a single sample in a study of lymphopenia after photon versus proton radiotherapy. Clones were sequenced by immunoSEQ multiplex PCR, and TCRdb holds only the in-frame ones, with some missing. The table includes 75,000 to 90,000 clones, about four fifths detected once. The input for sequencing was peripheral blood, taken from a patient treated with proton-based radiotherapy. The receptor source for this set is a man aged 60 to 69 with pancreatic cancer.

Here the CDR3 reads CASSEFAGGFYEQYF. CDR3 nucleotides: TGTGCCAGCAGTGAGTTTGCGGGAGGATTCTACGAGCAGTACTTC. The genes are TRBV6-1 and TRBJ2-7, with 8 bases fitting TRBD2. The germline V gene has CDR1 MNHNS and CDR2 SASEGT. V shed 3 bases and J 3 bases; nucleotides not matched to a gene: 7. The CDR3 is 15 residues long.

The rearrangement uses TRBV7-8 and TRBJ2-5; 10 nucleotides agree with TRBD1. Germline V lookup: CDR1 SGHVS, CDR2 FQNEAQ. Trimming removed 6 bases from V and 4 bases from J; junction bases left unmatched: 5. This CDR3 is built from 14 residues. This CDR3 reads CASSFDRGRETQYF. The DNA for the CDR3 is TGTGCCAGCAGTTTCGACAGGGGGCGAGAGACCCAGTACTTC.

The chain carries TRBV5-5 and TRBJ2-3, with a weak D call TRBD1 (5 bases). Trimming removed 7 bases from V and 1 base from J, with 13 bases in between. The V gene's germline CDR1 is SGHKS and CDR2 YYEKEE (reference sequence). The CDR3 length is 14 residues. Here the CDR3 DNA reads TGTGCCAGCCGAACCCAAGGGGGCACAGATACGCAGTATTTT. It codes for CASRTQGGTDTQYF.

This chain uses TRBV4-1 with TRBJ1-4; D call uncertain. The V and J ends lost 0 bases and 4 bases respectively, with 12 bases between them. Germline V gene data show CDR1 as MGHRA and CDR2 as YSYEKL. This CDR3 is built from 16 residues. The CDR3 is CASSQEGQSRNEKLFF. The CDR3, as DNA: TGCGCCAGCAGCCAAGAAGGCCAGAGCCGTAATGAAAAACTGTTTTTT.

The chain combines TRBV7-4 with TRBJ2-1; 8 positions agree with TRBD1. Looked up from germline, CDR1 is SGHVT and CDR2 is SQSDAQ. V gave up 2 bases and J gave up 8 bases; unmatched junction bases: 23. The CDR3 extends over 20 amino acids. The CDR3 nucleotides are TGTGCCAGCAGCTTAAACTTCCTGAGACAGGGGCCCCCCCATCTCTATGAGCAGTTCTTC. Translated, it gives CASSLNFLRQGPPHLYEQFF.

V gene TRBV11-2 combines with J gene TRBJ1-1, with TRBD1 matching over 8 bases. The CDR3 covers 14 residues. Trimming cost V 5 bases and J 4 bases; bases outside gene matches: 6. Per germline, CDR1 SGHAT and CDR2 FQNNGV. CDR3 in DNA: TGTGCCAGCAGCCCTTTTACAGGGGGCACTGAAGCTTTCTTT. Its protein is CASSPFTGGTEAFF.

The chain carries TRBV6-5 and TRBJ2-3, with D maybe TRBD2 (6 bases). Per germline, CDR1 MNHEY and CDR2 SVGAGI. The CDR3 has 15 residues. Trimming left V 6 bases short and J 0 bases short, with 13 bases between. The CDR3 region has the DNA TGTGCCAGCAGGGAAAGCGGGTTGAGCACAGATACGCAGTATTTT. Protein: CASRESGLSTDTQYF.

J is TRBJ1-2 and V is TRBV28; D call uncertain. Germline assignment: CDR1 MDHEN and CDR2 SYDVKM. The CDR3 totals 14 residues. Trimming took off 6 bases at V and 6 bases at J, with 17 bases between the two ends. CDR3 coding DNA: TGTGCCAGCAGGACCTGGACCGGGCTTAATGGCTACACCTTC. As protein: CASRTWTGLNGYTF.

This CDR3 reads CASSPTGQNANYGYTF. The CDR3 region has the DNA TGTGCCAGCTCGCCGACCGGACAGAACGCTAACTATGGCTACACCTTC. The rearrangement joins TRBV18 to TRBJ1-2; TRBD1 might be the D (6 bases). V was shortened by 6 bases and J by 0 bases, with 17 bases between the two germline ends. The germline V gene encodes CDR1 KGHSH and CDR2 LQKENI. The CDR3 sequence is 16 residues long.

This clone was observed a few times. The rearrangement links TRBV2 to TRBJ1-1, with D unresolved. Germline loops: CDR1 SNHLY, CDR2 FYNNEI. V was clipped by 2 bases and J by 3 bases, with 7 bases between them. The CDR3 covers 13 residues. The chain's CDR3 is CASSERTYTEAFF. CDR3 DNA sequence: TGTGCCAGCAGTGAACGGACTTACACTGAAGCTTTCTTT.